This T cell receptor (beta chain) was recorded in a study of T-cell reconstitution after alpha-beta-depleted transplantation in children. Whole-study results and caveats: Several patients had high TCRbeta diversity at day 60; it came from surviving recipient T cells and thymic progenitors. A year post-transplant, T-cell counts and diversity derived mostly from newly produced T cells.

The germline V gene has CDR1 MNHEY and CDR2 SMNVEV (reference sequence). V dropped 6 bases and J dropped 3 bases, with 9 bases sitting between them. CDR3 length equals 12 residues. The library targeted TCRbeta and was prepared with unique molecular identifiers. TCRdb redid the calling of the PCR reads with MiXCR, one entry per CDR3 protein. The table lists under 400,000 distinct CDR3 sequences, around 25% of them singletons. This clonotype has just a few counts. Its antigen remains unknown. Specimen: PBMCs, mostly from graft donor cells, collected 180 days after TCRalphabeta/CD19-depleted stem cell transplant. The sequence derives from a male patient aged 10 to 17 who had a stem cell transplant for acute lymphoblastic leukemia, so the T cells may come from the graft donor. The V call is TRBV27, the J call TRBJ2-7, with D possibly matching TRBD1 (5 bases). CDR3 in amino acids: CASRTDLYEQYF. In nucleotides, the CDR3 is TGTGCCAGCAGGACAGATCTCTACGAGCAGTACTTC.